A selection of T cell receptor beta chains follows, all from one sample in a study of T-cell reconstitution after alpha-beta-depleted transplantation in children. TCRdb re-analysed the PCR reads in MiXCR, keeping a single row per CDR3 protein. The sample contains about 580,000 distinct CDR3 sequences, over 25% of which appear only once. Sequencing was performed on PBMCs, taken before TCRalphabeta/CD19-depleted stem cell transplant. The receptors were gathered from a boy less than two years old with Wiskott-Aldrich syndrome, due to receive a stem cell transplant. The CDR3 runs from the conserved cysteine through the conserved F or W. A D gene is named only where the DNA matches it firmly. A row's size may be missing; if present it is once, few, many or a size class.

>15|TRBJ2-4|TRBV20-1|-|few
CSARTYSTEKNIQYF
TGCAGTGCTCGAACCTACTCAACAGAAAAAAACATTCAGTACTTC
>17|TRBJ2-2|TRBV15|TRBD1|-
CATSRAPDRGNTGELFF
TGTGCCACCAGCAGAGCTCCGGACAGGGGAAATACCGGGGAGCTGTTTTTT
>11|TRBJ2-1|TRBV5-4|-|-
CASSSSVRQFF
TGTGCCAGCAGCTCTAGCGTTAGGCAGTTCTTC
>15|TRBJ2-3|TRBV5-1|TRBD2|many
CASSRTSGTADTQYF
TGCGCCAGCAGTAGGACTAGCGGGACAGCAGATACGCAGTATTTT
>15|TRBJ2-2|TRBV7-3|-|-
CASSPGPGNTGELFF
TGTGCCAGCAGCCCGGGGCCGGGAAACACCGGGGAGCTGTTTTTT
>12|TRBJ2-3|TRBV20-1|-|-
CSASEAEDTQYF
TGCAGTGCTAGCGAAGCGGAGGATACGCAGTATTTT
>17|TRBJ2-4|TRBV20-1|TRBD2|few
CSARDWLAGLTKNIQYF
TGCAGTGCTAGAGATTGGCTAGCGGGGCTAACCAAAAACATTCAGTACTTC
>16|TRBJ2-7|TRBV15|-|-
CATSRDWGEAFYEQYF
TGTGCCACCAGCAGAGATTGGGGCGAGGCTTTTTACGAGCAGTACTTC
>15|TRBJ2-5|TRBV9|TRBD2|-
CASSVAPAGAETQYF
TGTGCCAGCAGCGTAGCCCCAGCGGGGGCGGAGACCCAGTACTTC
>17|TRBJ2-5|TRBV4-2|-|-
CASSQVFTEGRRETQYF
TGTGCCAGCAGCCAAGTATTCACGGAGGGCCGGAGGGAGACCCAGTACTTC
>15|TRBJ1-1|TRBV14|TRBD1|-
CASSFRTGVNPEAFF
TGTGCCAGCAGCTTCCGGACAGGGGTAAACCCTGAAGCTTTCTTT
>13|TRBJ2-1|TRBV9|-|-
CASSNGSMGEQFF
TGTGCCAGCAGCAATGGCTCAATGGGTGAGCAGTTCTTC
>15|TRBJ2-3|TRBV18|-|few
CASSPSAKNTDTQYF
TGTGCCAGCTCACCATCGGCTAAAAACACAGATACGCAGTATTTT
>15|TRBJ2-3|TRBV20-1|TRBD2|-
CSAVRLAGGYGTQYF
TGCAGTGCAGTCCGACTAGCGGGAGGCTATGGTACGCAGTATTTT
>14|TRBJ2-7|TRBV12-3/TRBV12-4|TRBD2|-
CASTQTSAAYEQYF
TGTGCCAGCACCCAAACTAGCGCAGCCTACGAGCAGTACTTC
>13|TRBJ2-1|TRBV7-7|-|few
CASSFSRANEQFF
TGTGCCAGCAGCTTTTCCAGGGCGAATGAGCAGTTCTTC
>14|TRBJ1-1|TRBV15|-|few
CATSRVGGNTEAFF
TGTGCCACCAGCAGAGTTGGAGGGAACACTGAAGCTTTCTTT
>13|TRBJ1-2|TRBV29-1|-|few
CSVQGPGNYGYTF
TGCAGCGTCCAGGGGCCGGGAAACTATGGCTACACCTTC
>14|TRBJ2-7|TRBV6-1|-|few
CASIRSYGGNEQYF
TGTGCCAGCATCCGATCGTATGGGGGAAACGAGCAGTACTTC
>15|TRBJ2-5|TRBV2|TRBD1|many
CASSEQETGGETQYF
TGTGCCAGCAGTGAACAAGAGACAGGGGGAGAGACCCAGTACTTC
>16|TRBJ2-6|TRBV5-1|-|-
CASSLVSGAGASVLTF
TGCGCCAGCAGCTTGGTGTCGGGGGCTGGGGCCAGCGTCCTGACTTTC
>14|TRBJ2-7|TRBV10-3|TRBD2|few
CAISDSGGSYEQYF
TGTGCCATCAGTGACTCGGGAGGGTCCTACGAGCAGTACTTC
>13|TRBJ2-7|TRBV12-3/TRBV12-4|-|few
CASSSPSSGEQYF
TGTGCCAGCAGTTCCCCATCGAGCGGCGAGCAGTACTTC
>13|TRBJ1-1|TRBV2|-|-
CASSDRGAAEAFF
TGTGCCAGCAGTGATAGGGGCGCCGCTGAAGCTTTCTTT
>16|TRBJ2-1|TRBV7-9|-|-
CASSLGASALYNEQFF
TGTGCCAGCAGCTTAGGGGCCTCCGCCCTCTACAATGAGCAGTTCTTC
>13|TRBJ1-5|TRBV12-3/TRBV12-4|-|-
CASSPVVNQPQHF
TGTGCCAGCAGCCCCGTGGTCAATCAGCCCCAGCATTTT
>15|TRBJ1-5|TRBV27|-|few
CASSSSVYSNQPQHF
TGTGCCAGCAGTTCTTCCGTTTATAGCAATCAGCCCCAGCATTTT
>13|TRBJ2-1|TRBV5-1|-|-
CASRNGGAVEQFF
TGCGCCAGCAGGAATGGGGGGGCGGTTGAGCAGTTCTTC
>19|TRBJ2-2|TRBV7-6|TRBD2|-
CASSLILAGVKPFTGELFF
TGTGCCAGCAGCTTGATACTAGCGGGAGTAAAGCCCTTCACCGGGGAGCTGTTTTTT
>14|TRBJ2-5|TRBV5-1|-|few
CASSYGRYQETQYF
TGCGCCAGCAGCTATGGGAGGTACCAAGAGACCCAGTACTTC
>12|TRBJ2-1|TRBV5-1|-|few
CASALAYNEQFF
TGCGCCAGCGCACTAGCTTACAATGAGCAGTTCTTC
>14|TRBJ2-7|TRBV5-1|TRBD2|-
CASSYVSGSSEQYF
TGCGCCAGCAGCTACGTGAGCGGGAGTAGCGAGCAGTACTTC
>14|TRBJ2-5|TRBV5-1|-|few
CASSQQGSQETQYF
TGCGCCAGCAGCCAGCAGGGATCCCAAGAGACCCAGTACTTC
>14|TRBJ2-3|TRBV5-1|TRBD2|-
CASSQAGSTDTQYF
TGCGCCAGCAGCCAAGCGGGGAGCACAGATACGCAGTATTTT
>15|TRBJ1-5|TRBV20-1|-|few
CSARQDLHLGQPQHF
TGCAGTGCTAGGCAGGACCTACACCTTGGCCAGCCCCAGCATTTT
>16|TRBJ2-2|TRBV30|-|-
CAWSVQASANTGELFF
TGTGCCTGGAGTGTACAAGCCAGCGCGAACACCGGGGAGCTGTTTTTT
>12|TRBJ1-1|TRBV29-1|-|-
CSAREGYTEAFF
TGCAGCGCTAGGGAAGGGTACACTGAAGCTTTCTTT
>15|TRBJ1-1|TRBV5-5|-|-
CASSMTARGVPEAFF
TGTGCCAGCAGCATGACAGCTAGGGGGGTCCCTGAAGCTTTCTTT